These 7 T cell receptor beta chains were all obtained from the same sample, sequenced in a study of regulatory T cells in long-lasting Graves disease. Time point reported: persistent/refractory GD, antithyroid drugs over 5 years with positive TRAb. The TCR library used RNA extracted from PBMCs. Arm-PCR with iRepertoire HTBI primers amplified the CDR3 regions for these TCR beta libraries. MiXCR was run by TCRdb on the multiplex PCR reads, yielding one entry per CDR3 protein. The sample includes about 470,000 distinct CDR3 sequences, about a fifth of them seen just once. The starting material was peripheral blood mononuclear cells (PBMCs), obtained when the disease was refractory, from a patient treated with antithyroid drugs. These receptor sequences come from a female donor with Graves disease.

This clonotype has just a few counts. The chain couples TRBV30 to TRBJ2-2; 10 bases align to TRBD2. The V gene's germline CDR1 is GTSNPN and CDR2 SVGIG (reference sequence). J lost 1 base, V lost 7 bases, and 6 bases had no gene match. This CDR3 region has 15 residues. For the CDR3, the DNA is TGTGCCTCCACAGCGGGAGGGGGGAACACCGGGGAGCTGTTTTTT. Protein: CASTAGGGNTGELFF.

In this sample, this clonotype turned up a few times. The V call is TRBV28, the J call TRBJ2-5; D ambiguous. V was trimmed by 5 bases and J by 2 bases, leaving 12 bases between them. Germline values: CDR1 MDHEN, CDR2 SYDVKM. This CDR3 is built from 14 residues. The CDR3 region has the DNA TGTGCCAGCAGTACCGGACGGATACAAGAGACCCAGTACTTC. Translating gives CASSTGRIQETQYF.

This clonotype has ten or more counts. The chain uses TRBV20-1 and TRBJ2-7; D is undetermined. The CDR3 is 16 residues long. Looked up from germline, CDR1 is DFQATT and CDR2 is SNEGSKA (reference sequence). V lost 5 bases to trimming and J lost 0 bases, with 20 bases between them. The CDR3 loop is CSASQNIGPNSYEQYF. CDR3 bases: TGCAGTGCTTCCCAGAATATCGGGCCTAACTCCTACGAGCAGTACTTC.

In its sample, this clonotype was seen many times. The chain employs TRBV4-2 and TRBJ2-7; D is possibly TRBD1 (7 bases). V shed 1 base and J shed 2 bases, with 12 bases lying between them. The length of the CDR3 is 15 residues. CDR1 is LGHNA, CDR2 YNFKEQ, per germline. CDR3 residues: CASSQGQGGPYEQYF. The CDR3 nucleotides read TGTGCCAGCAGCCAAGGGCAGGGGGGACCCTACGAGCAGTACTTC.

The chain couples TRBV5-1 to TRBJ2-7; possible D gene TRBD2, 6 bases. With 0 bases removed from V and 2 bases from J, the gap between germline ends came to 15 bases. This CDR3 contains 16 residues. Germline-derived CDR1 and CDR2 are SGHRS and YFSETQ. CDR3: CASSLGRRESTYEQYF. DNA for the CDR3: TGCGCCAGCAGCTTGGGACGGCGGGAATCGACCTACGAGCAGTACTTC.

In the case of this clonotype: A much more abundant neighbour one base away suggests this may be a read error. J is TRBJ1-5 and V is TRBV28; 7 nucleotides agree with TRBD1. The CDR3 runs 14 residues. Per germline, CDR1 MDHEN and CDR2 SYDVKM. V shed 7 bases, J shed 5 bases, and the junction held 8 bases outside the gene matches. The CDR3 region has the DNA TGTGCCAGCAATTTGCTGACAGGGTATCAGCCCCAGCATTTT. It encodes CASNLLTGYQPQHF.

This clonotype was detected a few times. CDR3 DNA sequence: TGTGCCAGCAGTTATGGGGCAAGGTATCAGCCCCAGCATTTT. Translation: CASSYGARYQPQHF. The rearrangement links TRBV6-2 or TRBV6-3 to TRBJ1-5; D may be TRBD1 (5 bases). Germline values: CDR1 MNHEY, CDR2 SVGEGT. V was trimmed by 3 bases and J by 5 bases, leaving 11 bases between them. This CDR3 comprises 14 residues.